The present TCR beta chain was sequenced within a study of cytomegalovirus exposure and HLA in healthy donors. TCRdb's table, derived via immunoSEQ multiplex PCR, lists solely in-frame clones and lacks some. The sample has about 120,000 clones; over 75% are singletons. V was shortened by 4 bases and J by 4 bases, with 20 bases between the two germline ends. CDR1 SGHRS and CDR2 YFSETQ come from the germline V gene. The CDR3 consists of 16 residues. The sequenced sample was PBMCs. The chain combines TRBV5-1 with TRBJ1-2; D is ambiguous. The clonotype was recovered from a woman between 18 and 30 years old in good health and CMV-seropositive. The CDR3 loop reads CASSRERRTSGYGYTF. The CDR3 nucleotides read TGCGCCAGCAGCCGGGAAAGACGGACCTCGGGCTATGGCTACACCTTC.